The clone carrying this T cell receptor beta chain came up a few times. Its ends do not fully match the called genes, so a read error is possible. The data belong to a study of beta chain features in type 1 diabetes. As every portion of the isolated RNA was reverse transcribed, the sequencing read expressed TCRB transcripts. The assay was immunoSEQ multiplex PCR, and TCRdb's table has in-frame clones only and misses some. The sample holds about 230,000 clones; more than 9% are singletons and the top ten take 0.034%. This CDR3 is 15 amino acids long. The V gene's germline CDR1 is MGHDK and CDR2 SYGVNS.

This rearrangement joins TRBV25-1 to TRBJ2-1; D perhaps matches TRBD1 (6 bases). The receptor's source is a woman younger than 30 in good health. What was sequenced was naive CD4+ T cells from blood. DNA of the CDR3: TGTGCCAGCAGTGAGGACAGACCCTTTTACAATGCGCAGTTCTTC. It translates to CASSEDRPFYNAQFF.